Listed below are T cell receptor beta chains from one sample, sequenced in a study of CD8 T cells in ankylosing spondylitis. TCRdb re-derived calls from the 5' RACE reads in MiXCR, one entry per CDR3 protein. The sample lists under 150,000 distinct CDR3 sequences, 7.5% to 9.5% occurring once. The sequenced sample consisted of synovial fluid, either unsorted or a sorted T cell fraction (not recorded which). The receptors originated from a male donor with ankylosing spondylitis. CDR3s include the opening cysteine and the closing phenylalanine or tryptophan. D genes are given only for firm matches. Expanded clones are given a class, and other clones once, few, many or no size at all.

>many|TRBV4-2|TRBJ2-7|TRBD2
CASSHSGTSGGHEQYF
TGTGCCAGCAGCCATTCCGGGACTAGCGGGGGCCACGAGCAGTACTTC
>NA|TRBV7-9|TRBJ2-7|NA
CASSVGEMWVYEQYF
TGTGCCAGCAGCGTTGGGGAGATGTGGGTCTACGAGCAGTACTTC
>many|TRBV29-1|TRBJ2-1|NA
CSVIGQRTYNEQFF
TGCAGCGTGATCGGTCAGAGGACATACAATGAGCAGTTCTTC
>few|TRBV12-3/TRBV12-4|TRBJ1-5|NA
CASSLSGINSNQPQHF
TGTGCCAGCAGTTTATCAGGGATCAATAGCAATCAGCCCCAGCATTTT
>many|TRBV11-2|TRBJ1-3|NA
CASSWSGGSGNTIYF
TGTGCCAGCAGCTGGTCGGGGGGCTCTGGAAACACCATATATTTT
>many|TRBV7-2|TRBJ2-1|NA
CASSFQGNEQFF
TGTGCCAGCAGCTTTCAGGGCAATGAGCAGTTCTTC
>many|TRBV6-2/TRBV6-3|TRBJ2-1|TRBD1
CASSSGGYEQFF
TGTGCCAGCAGTTCAGGGGGCTATGAGCAGTTCTTC
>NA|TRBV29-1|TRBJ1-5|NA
CSVVGVGNQPQHF
TGCAGCGTAGTCGGGGTTGGGAATCAGCCCCAGCATTTT
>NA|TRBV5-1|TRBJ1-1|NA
CASSLEDSGVTEAFF
TGCGCCAGCAGCTTGGAGGACTCGGGGGTGACTGAAGCTTTCTTT
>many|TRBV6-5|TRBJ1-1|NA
CASSSPAGRTEAFF
TGTGCCAGCAGTTCTCCCGCGGGGAGGACTGAAGCTTTCTTT
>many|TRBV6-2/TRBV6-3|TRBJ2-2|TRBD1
CASSYSWDRLFTGELFF
TGTGCCAGCAGTTACAGTTGGGACAGACTGTTCACCGGGGAGCTGTTTTTT
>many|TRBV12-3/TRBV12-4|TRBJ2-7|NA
CASGRQALPEQYF
TGTGCCAGCGGTAGGCAGGCTCTCCCCGAGCAGTACTTC
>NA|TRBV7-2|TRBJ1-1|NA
CASSLQAGAHTEAFF
TGTGCCAGCAGCCTCCAGGCAGGAGCGCACACTGAAGCTTTCTTT
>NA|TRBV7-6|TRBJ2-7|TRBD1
CASSQLGQASYEQYF
TGTGCCAGCAGCCAACTGGGACAGGCCTCCTACGAGCAGTACTTC
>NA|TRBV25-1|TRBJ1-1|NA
CASSDSRGGTEAFF
TGTGCCAGCAGTGATTCAAGGGGAGGCACTGAAGCTTTCTTT
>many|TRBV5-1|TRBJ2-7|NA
CASSLGQVREQYF
TGCGCCAGCAGCTTGGGACAAGTCCGCGAGCAGTACTTC
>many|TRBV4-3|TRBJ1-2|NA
CASSQDSRTHYGYTF
TGCGCCAGCAGCCAAGACAGTAGAACTCACTATGGCTACACCTTC
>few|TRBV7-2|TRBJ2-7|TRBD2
CASSASGGIYEQYF
TGTGCCAGCAGCGCTAGCGGGGGAATCTACGAGCAGTACTTC
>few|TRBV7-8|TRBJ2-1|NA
CASSTAPGLGVHNEQFF
TGTGCCAGCAGCACAGCCCCGGGACTCGGGGTCCACAATGAGCAGTTCTTC
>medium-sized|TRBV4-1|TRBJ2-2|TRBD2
CASSQGPGGVTGELFF
TGCGCCAGCAGCCAAGGTCCGGGAGGGGTAACCGGGGAGCTGTTTTTT
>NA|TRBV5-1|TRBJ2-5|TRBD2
CASSPGGGTETQYF
TGCGCCAGCAGTCCTGGCGGGGGAACGGAGACCCAGTACTTC
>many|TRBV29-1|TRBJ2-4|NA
CSVASNELAKNIQYF
TGCAGCGTAGCATCGAACGAGCTAGCCAAAAACATTCAGTACTTC
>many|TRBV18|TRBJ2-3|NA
CASSKSQSDTQYF
TGTGCCAGCTCAAAGTCACAGTCAGATACGCAGTATTTT
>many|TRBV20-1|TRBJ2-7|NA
CSARDQERTYEQYF
TGCAGTGCTAGAGATCAGGAGCGAACCTACGAGCAGTACTTC
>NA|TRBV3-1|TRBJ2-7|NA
CASSQEVPCGTYYYEQYF
TGTGCCAGCAGCCAAGAGGTCCCTTGCGGAACATATTACTACGAGCAGTACTTC
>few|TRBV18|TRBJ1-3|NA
CASSPLTGGFGNTIYF
TGTGCCAGCTCACCGCTTACCGGCGGGTTCGGAAACACCATATATTTT
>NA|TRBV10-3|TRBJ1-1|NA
CAISGFGGGGTEAFF
TGTGCCATCAGTGGCTTCGGGGGAGGGGGCACTGAAGCTTTCTTT
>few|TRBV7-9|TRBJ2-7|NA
CASSSPGYEQYF
TGTGCCAGCAGCTCCCCTGGCTACGAGCAGTACTTC
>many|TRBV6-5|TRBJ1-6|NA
CASSSLALFQGGNSPLHF
TGTGCCAGCAGTTCTCTAGCCCTTTTCCAGGGAGGGAATTCACCCCTCCACTTT
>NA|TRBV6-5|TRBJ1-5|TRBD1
CASSFGQAGQPQHF
TGTGCCAGCAGTTTTGGACAGGCAGGTCAGCCCCAGCATTTT
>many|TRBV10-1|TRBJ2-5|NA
CASSESGKTQYF
TGCGCCAGCAGTGAGTCGGGGAAGACCCAGTACTTC
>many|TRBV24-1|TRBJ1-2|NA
CATSDERHTGYTF
TGTGCCACCAGTGACGAGAGACATACTGGCTACACCTTC
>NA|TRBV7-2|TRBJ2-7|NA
CASSPSRSLYEQYF
TGTGCCAGCAGCCCTAGCAGAAGCCTCTACGAGCAGTACTTC
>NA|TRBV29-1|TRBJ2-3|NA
CSVDRGSTDTQYF
TGCAGCGTTGACCGGGGGAGCACAGATACGCAGTATTTT
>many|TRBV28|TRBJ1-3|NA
CASSFGTGNTIYF
TGTGCCAGCAGTTTCGGGACTGGAAACACCATATATTTT
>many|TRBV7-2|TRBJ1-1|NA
CASSPPQGRAFF
TGTGCCAGCAGCCCTCCGCAGGGCCGTGCTTTCTTT
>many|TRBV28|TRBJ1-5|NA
CASLSRGTYSNQPQHF
TGTGCCAGCCTATCCCGGGGGACATATAGCAATCAGCCCCAGCATTTT
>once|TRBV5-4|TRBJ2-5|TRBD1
CASSPNTGAQETQYF
TGTGCCAGCAGCCCTAACACAGGGGCCCAAGAGACCCAGTACTTC
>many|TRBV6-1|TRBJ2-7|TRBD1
CASTFRGLEQYF
TGTGCCAGCACGTTCAGGGGGCTCGAGCAGTACTTC
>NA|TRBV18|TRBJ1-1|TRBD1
CASSPLGQGNTEAFF
TGTGCCAGCTCACCGCTCGGACAGGGTAACACTGAAGCTTTCTTT
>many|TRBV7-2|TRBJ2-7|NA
CASSLYSYEQYF
TGTGCCAGCAGCTTATACTCCTACGAGCAGTACTTC
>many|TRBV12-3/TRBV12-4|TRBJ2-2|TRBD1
CASRRRQGAGELFF
TGTGCCAGCAGGAGGAGACAGGGGGCCGGGGAGCTGTTTTTT
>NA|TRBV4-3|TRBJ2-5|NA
CASSPRAWGFQETQYF
TGCGCCAGCAGCCCCCGGGCCTGGGGTTTCCAAGAGACCCAGTACTTC
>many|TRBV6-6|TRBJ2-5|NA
CASSSGIQSSQYF
TGTGCCAGCAGCTCCGGGATTCAGAGTTCCCAGTACTTC
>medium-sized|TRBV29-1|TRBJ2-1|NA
CSVESLDSQTYNEQFF
TGCAGCGTTGAATCCCTGGACAGCCAGACCTACAATGAGCAGTTCTTC
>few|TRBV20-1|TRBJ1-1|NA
CSAPDTAEAFF
TGCAGTGCCCCTGACACGGCTGAAGCTTTCTTT
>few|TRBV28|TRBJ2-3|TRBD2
CASSPITSGRGDTQYF
TGTGCCAGCAGTCCGATTACTAGCGGGAGAGGGGATACGCAGTATTTT
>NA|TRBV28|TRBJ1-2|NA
CASSRNKGYTF
TGTGCCAGCAGTCGCAACAAAGGCTACACCTTC
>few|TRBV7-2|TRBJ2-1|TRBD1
CASSLADRRGGYNEQFF
TGTGCCAGCAGCTTAGCGGACAGGAGAGGTGGATACAATGAGCAGTTCTTC
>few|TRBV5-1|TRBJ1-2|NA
CASSLAPHTGYTF
TGCGCCAGCAGCTTGGCCCCCCATACGGGCTACACCTTC